One sample yielded the 7 T cell receptor beta chains listed below, sequenced in a study of T cell changes during pregnancy in multiple sclerosis. The table came from immunoSEQ multiplex PCR; TCRdb's copy has only in-frame clones and leaves some out. The table lists more than 95,000 clones, roughly 92% of them singletons. The sample in question was peripheral blood, obtained after pregnancy. Source of these receptors: a female donor with multiple sclerosis, enrolled in a pregnancy study.

V is TRBV7-8 and J is TRBJ1-6; 8 positions match TRBD1. CDR3 length: 16 residues. V dropped 3 bases and J dropped 8; count of bases not matched to a gene: 9. Germline loops: CDR1 SGHVS, CDR2 FQNEAQ. CDR3 sequence reads: CASSLLRTGSHSPLHF. CDR3 bases: TGTGCCAGCAGCTTGCTCCGGACAGGGTCGCATTCACCCCTCCACTTT.

The rearrangement joins TRBV5-6 to TRBJ2-5; 8 positions agree with TRBD1. The junction had 13 bases not matched to a gene; V was cut back by 9 bases and J by 0 bases. Germline V gene lookup returns CDR1 SGHDT and CDR2 YYEEEE. The CDR3 runs 16 residues. The CDR3 DNA follows: TGTGCCACCACTATCACAGGGGGATACCACCAAGAGACCCAGTACTTC. Protein sequence: CATTITGGYHQETQYF.

The chain is built from TRBV4-1 and TRBJ1-2; D unclear. The CDR3 extends over 14 amino acids. Germline values: CDR1 MGHRA, CDR2 YSYEKL. Trimming pared 3 bases from V and 4 bases from J, leaving 12 bases between. The CDR3 DNA is TGCGCCAGCAGCCAGGGCAGGAACCCCTATGGCTACACCTTC. This sequence encodes CASSQGRNPYGYTF.

The chain recombines TRBV5-5 with TRBJ2-7, with D possibly TRBD2 on 7 matching bases. The CDR3 sequence is 15 residues long. From germline, CDR1 is SGHKS and CDR2 YYEKEE (reference sequence). V gave up 2 bases and J gave up 6 bases, with 18 bases separating them. Here the CDR3 reads CASSLSIGGGGEQYF. The CDR3 nucleotides are TGTGCCAGCAGCTTAAGTATTGGCGGGGGCGGCGAGCAGTACTTC.

The genes are TRBV7-2 and TRBJ1-6, with 7 bases lining up with TRBD1. This CDR3 is 15 amino acids long. Germline CDR1 and CDR2: SGHTA and FQGNSA. Trimming took 4 bases from V and 6 from J; bases not matched to a gene: 6. The CDR3 sequence: CASSSTGKPNSPLHF. CDR3 sequence (DNA): TGTGCCAGCAGCTCGACAGGGAAGCCTAATTCACCCCTCCACTTT.

The V and J genes are TRBV12-5 and TRBJ2-7; weak D call: TRBD1 (6 bases). V was shortened by 5 bases and J by 7 bases, with 12 bases between the two germline ends. Germline V gives CDR1 LGHNT, CDR2 FRNRAP. The CDR3 has 12 amino acids. CDR3 in DNA: TGTGCTAGTGGTCCCGGACAGTCGGAGCAGTACTTC. This translates into CASGPGQSEQYF.

The V and J genes are TRBV19 and TRBJ1-1, with D possibly TRBD1 on 5 matching bases. Trimming shortened V by 1 base and J by 5 bases, and 11 bases separated the two germline ends. Germline V gene sequence: CDR1 LNHDA, CDR2 SQIVND (reference sequence). The CDR3 is 14 residues long. The CDR3 region has the DNA TGTGCCAGTAGTATAGCCGGGCGGGGGACTGAAGCTTTCTTT. It is translated as CASSIAGRGTEAFF.